These 10 T cell receptor beta chains share one sample of origin, sequenced in a study of T cell clonality in common variable immunodeficiency. Assay used: immunoSEQ multiplex PCR; TCRdb lists only in-frame clones, some missing. The sample is made up of roughly 34,000 clones, none counted only once. Specimen: peripheral blood mononuclear cells. The receptors were gathered from a person aged 18 to 75 in good health.

This clone occurred many times. The sequence runs out 3 residues before the end of the CDR3; the remainder is reconstructed from the germline J gene. The same CDR3 can be traced to other DNA sequences in this sample. The genes are TRBV30 and TRBJ2-5; no firm D call. CDR3 length equals 12 residues. Germline loops: CDR1 GTSNPN, CDR2 SVGIG (reference sequence). Trimming took off 5 bases at V and 5 bases at J, with 12 bases between the two ends. The DNA read from the CDR3 is TGTGCCTGGCAAGTGGCGGTGGAGACC. Translating it yields CAWQVAVET. The CDR3 in its entirety is CAWQVAVETQYF.

This clone was detected many times. From the germline J gene comes the end of the CDR3, since the read stops 3 residues before it. The chain has TRBV19 and TRBJ2-5; 7 nucleotides align to TRBD1. Germline CDR1 reads LNHDA; CDR2 reads SQIVND (reference sequence). The junction had 5 bases not matched to a gene; V was cut back by 6 bases and J by 1 base. The CDR3 consists of 14 residues. Incomplete CDR3 DNA: TGTGCCAGTAGCAAACAGGGGATCCAAGAGACC. Its protein is CASSKQGIQET. The entire CDR3 sequence reads CASSKQGIQETQYF. The full variable domain, completed using reference TRBV19 and TRBJ2-5, is DGGITQSPKYLFRKEGQNVTLSCEQNLNHDAMYWYRQDPGQGLRLIYYSQIVNDFQKGDIAEGYSVSREKKESFPLTVTSAQKNPTAFYLCASSKQGIQETQYFGPGTRLLVL.

This clone was seen ten or more times. This CDR3 reads CASSVPRLAQSSYNEQFF. The CDR3 DNA, read in part, is TGTGCCAGCAGTGTTCCCAGACTAGCCCAGAGCTCCTACAATGAG. The chain links TRBV2 to TRBJ2-1; 7 bases line up with TRBD2. Read sequence stops 3 residues before the CDR3 end, and the germline J gene provides the missing end. V lost 4 bases to trimming and J lost 0 bases; unmatched junction nucleotides: 12. Germline CDR1 reads SNHLY; CDR2 reads FYNNEI. This CDR3 contains 18 residues. The variable domain in full, completed from reference TRBV2 and TRBJ2-1, reads EPEVTQTPSHQVTQMGQEVILRCVPISNHLYFYWYRQILGQKVEFLVSFYNNEISEKSEIFDDQFSVERPDGSNFTLKIRSTKLEDSAMYFCASSVPRLAQSSYNEQFFGPGTRLTVL.

This clone was observed many times. The read ends 3 residues shy of where the CDR3 ends; the end is completed using the germline J gene. This chain joins TRBV7-8 and TRBJ1-5; 9 bases are shared with TRBD1. CDR3 length: 14 residues. V dropped 5 bases and J dropped 4; count of bases not matched to a gene: 3. CDR1 and CDR2 from the germline V gene are SGHVS and FQNEAQ. The CDR3 sequence is CASSRDRGNQPQHF. The DNA read from the CDR3 is TGTGCCAGCAGCCGAGACAGGGGGAATCAGCCC.

This clone occurred many times. The read halts 3 residues ahead of the CDR3 end, with the missing end drawn from the germline J gene. The chain has TRBV5-4 and TRBJ2-7, with D tentatively TRBD2 (5 bases). Trimming pared 0 bases from V and 3 bases from J, leaving 13 bases between. CDR3 size: 15 residues. The germline V gene has CDR1 SGHNT and CDR2 YYREEE (reference sequence). The CDR3: CASSLDSSGIYEQYF. Incomplete CDR3 DNA: TGTGCCAGCAGCTTGGATTCATCGGGGATCTACGAG.

About this clone itself: The CDR3 is cut off 3 residues early in the read; its end comes from the germline J gene. The chain is built from TRBV18 and TRBJ1-1, with no clear D. V was trimmed by 0 bases and J by 4 bases, leaving 9 bases between them. Per germline, CDR1 KGHSH and CDR2 LQKENI. There are 14 residues in the CDR3. The CDR3 protein is CASSPPSVGTEAFF. CDR3 DNA (partial): TGTGCCAGCTCACCACCTTCAGTTGGCACTGAA.

This clone was recorded many times. The read halts 3 residues ahead of the CDR3 end, with the missing end drawn from the germline J gene. The V call is TRBV5-1, the J call TRBJ1-6; D is uncertain. Germline V gene lookup returns CDR1 SGHRS and CDR2 YFSETQ. V lost 3 bases and J 7 bases, leaving 11 bases between the germline ends. The CDR3 runs 14 residues. CDR3 DNA, as far as it was read: TGCGCCAGCAGCTGGACTAGTAGGAATTCACCC. Its translation: CASSWTSRNSP. The entire CDR3 reads CASSWTSRNSPLHF.

This clone has at least ten counts. The read gets to within 3 residues of the CDR3 end, and the germline J gene fills in the rest. The chain has TRBV7-6 and TRBJ2-3, with 7 bases lining up with TRBD2. Losses at the gene ends were 3 bases for V and 3 bases for J; bases not matched to a gene: 9. This CDR3 spans 16 amino acids. Germline assignment: CDR1 SGHVS and CDR2 FNYEAQ. The CDR3 loop is CASSFLAGVSTDTQYF. The sequenced CDR3 bases are TGTGCCAGCAGCTTTCTCGCGGGAGTATCGACAGATACG. The complete variable domain, with remaining parts taken from reference TRBV7-6 and TRBJ2-3, reads GAGVSQSPRYKVTKRGQDVALRCDPISGHVSLYWYRQALGQGPEFLTYFNYEAQQDKSGLPNDRFSAERPEGSISTLTIQRTEQRDSAMYRCASSFLAGVSTDTQYFGPGTRLTVL.

This clone was counted a few times. Incomplete CDR3 DNA: TGTGCCAGTAGTACACCAGCAAACTATGGT. Encoded protein: CASSTPANYG. The entire CDR3 is CASSTPANYGQYF. This rearrangement joins TRBV19 to TRBJ2-4; the D is unclear. The read gets to within 3 residues of the CDR3 end, and the germline J gene fills in the rest. CDR1 and CDR2 from the germline V gene are LNHDA and SQIVND (reference sequence). The CDR3 runs 13 residues.

Of note for this clone: The read ends 3 residues before the CDR3 terminus; that terminus is restored from the germline J gene. The chain is built from TRBV19 and TRBJ2-7; 8 nucleotides match TRBD1. Trimming cost V 1 base and J 2 bases; bases outside gene matches: 4. This CDR3 comprises 15 residues. CDR1 and CDR2 (germline): LNHDA, SQIVND (reference sequence). The sequenced part of the CDR3 DNA is TGTGCCAGTAGTATAGCCGACAGGGGAACCTACGAG. This translates into CASSIADRGTYE. The entire CDR3 sequence reads CASSIADRGTYEQYF.